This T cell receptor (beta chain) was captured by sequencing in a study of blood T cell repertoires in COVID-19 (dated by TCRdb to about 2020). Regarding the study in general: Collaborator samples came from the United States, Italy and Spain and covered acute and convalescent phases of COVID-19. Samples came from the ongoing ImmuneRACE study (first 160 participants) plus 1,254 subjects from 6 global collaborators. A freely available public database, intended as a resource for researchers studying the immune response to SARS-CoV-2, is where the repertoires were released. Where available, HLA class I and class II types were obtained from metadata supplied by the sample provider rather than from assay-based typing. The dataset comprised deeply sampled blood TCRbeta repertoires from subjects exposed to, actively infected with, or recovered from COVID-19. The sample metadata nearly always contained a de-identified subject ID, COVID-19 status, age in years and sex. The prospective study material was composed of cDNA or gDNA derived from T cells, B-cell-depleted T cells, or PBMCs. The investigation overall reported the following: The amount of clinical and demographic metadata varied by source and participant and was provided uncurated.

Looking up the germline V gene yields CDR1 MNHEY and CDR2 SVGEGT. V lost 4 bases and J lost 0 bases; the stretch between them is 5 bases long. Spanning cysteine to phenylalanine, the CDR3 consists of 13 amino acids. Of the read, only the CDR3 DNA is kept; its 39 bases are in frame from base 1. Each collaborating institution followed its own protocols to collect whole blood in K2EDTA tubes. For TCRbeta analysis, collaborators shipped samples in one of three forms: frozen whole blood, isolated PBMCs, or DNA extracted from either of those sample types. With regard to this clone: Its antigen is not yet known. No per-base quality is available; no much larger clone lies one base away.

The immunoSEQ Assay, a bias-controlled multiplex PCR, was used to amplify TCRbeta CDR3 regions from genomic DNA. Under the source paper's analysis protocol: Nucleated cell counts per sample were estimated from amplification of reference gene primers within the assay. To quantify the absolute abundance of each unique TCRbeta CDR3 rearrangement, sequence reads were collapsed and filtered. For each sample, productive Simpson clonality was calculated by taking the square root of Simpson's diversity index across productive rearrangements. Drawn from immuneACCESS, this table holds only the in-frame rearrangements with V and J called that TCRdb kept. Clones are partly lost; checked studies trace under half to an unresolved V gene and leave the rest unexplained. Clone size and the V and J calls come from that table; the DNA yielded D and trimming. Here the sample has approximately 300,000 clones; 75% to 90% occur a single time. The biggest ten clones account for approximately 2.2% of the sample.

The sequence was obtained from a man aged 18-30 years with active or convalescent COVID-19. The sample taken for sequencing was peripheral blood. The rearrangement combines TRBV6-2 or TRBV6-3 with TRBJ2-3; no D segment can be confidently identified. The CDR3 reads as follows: CASSSTSTDTQYF. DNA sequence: TGTGCCAGCAGTTCTACGAGCACAGATACGCAGTATTTT.